One sample yielded the 10 T cell receptor beta chains listed below, sequenced in a study of regulatory T cells in long-lasting Graves disease. Library construction for TCR beta used iRepertoire HTBI primers and Arm-PCR of CDR3 regions. TCRdb independently ran MiXCR on the multiplex PCR reads; one entry per CDR3 protein. The table includes 300,000 to 350,000 distinct CDR3 sequences, around 20% detected once. Specified time point: persistent/refractory GD, antithyroid drugs over 5 years with positive TRAb. PBMCs were the source of the RNA used for TCR sequencing. The sequenced sample was peripheral blood mononuclear cells (PBMCs), obtained when the disease was refractory, from a patient treated with antithyroid drugs. The source is a female donor with Graves disease.

The gene calls are TRBV28 and TRBJ1-5; D not certain. Deletions cut 6 bases from V and 0 bases from J, with 12 bases between. In germline, CDR1 is MDHEN, CDR2 SYDVKM. The CDR3 contains 15 residues. For the CDR3, the DNA is TGTGCCAGCAGCCAAGCGCAGCATAGCAATCAGCCCCAGCATTTT. Protein product: CASSQAQHSNQPQHF.

This clonotype was counted at least ten times. J is TRBJ2-5 and V is TRBV7-3, with D tentatively TRBD2 (6 bases). Germline V gene lookup returns CDR1 SGHTA and CDR2 FQGTGA. The CDR3 sequence is 14 residues long. V dropped 0 bases and J dropped 2 bases, with 7 bases sitting between them. The CDR3: CASSLTGTQETQYF. The CDR3 DNA is TGTGCCAGCAGCTTAACAGGGACTCAAGAGACCCAGTACTTC.

This clonotype was detected many times. The chain recombines TRBV7-9 with TRBJ2-5; weak D call: TRBD2 (6 bases). CDR3 length equals 12 residues. The V end was cut by 7 bases, the J end by 1 base, with 7 bases between. The germline gives CDR1 SEHNR, CDR2 FQNEAQ (reference sequence). This CDR3 is CASTGVQETQYF. The CDR3 DNA is TGTGCCAGCACGGGAGTCCAAGAGACCCAGTACTTC.

This clonotype was detected only a few times. This chain uses TRBV18 with TRBJ2-4; D is possibly TRBD1 (5 bases). Between the trimmed V and J ends, which lost 0 bases and 0 bases, there was a span of 15 bases. This CDR3 has 18 residues. CDR1 is KGHSH, CDR2 LQKENI, per germline. The CDR3 DNA follows: TGTGCCAGCTCACCACCCCTCTTGACAGCTCTAGCCAAAAACATTCAGTACTTC. Its protein product is CASSPPLLTALAKNIQYF.

This clonotype was found many times. The V gene is TRBV12-5, the J gene TRBJ2-5, with 7 bases fitting TRBD2. CDR3 size: 14 residues. Trimming took 6 bases from V and 2 from J; bases not matched to a gene: 6. Germline values: CDR1 LGHNT, CDR2 FRNRAP. CDR3 residues: CASGLSGVQETQYF. The CDR3 DNA sequence: TGTGCTAGTGGCCTCAGCGGGGTACAAGAGACCCAGTACTTC.

This clonotype turned up a few times. This sequence joins TRBV29-1 and TRBJ2-5, with D possibly TRBD1 on 7 matching bases. CDR3 length: 12 residues. Trimming removed 7 bases from V and 0 bases from J, with 9 bases in between. Germline V gives CDR1 SQVTM, CDR2 ANQGSEA. This CDR3 reads CSGGTDQETQYF. As DNA, the CDR3 is TGCAGCGGCGGGACAGACCAAGAGACCCAGTACTTC.

A remark on this clonotype: A clone one base away is much larger, so this may be a read error. J is TRBJ2-7 and V is TRBV27; possible D gene TRBD1, 5 bases. Trimming shortened V by 5 bases and J by 2 bases, and 19 bases separated the two germline ends. This CDR3 spans 16 amino acids. The germline CDR1 and CDR2 sequences are MNHEY and SMNVEV (reference sequence). The CDR3 sequence: CASSGRGALPPYEQYF. CDR3 nucleotides: TGTGCCAGCAGTGGTCGTGGGGCCCTTCCCCCCTACGAGCAGTACTTC.

The V call is TRBV6-2 or TRBV6-3, the J call TRBJ2-7, with D perhaps TRBD2 (6 bases). With 0 bases removed from V and 0 bases from J, the gap between germline ends came to 12 bases. The CDR3 contains 16 residues. The germline V gene has CDR1 MNHEY and CDR2 SVGEGT. The CDR3 here is CASSYSYSGVSYEQYF. The CDR3 coding sequence is TGTGCCAGCAGTTACTCGTATAGCGGAGTCTCCTACGAGCAGTACTTC.

V usage is TRBV3-1 and J usage is TRBJ2-1, with D perhaps TRBD2 (6 bases). Germline V lookup: CDR1 LGHDT, CDR2 YNNKEL (reference sequence). V dropped 0 bases and J dropped 4 bases, with 16 bases sitting between them. CDR3 length equals 17 residues. CDR3 sequence reads: CASSQDPPGVYYNEQFF. The CDR3, as DNA: TGTGCCAGCAGCCAAGATCCTCCGGGAGTTTATTACAATGAGCAGTTCTTC.

This clonotype was detected ten times or more. This chain links TRBV2 with TRBJ1-6; no clear D. Trimming shortened V by 6 bases and J by 5 bases, and 11 bases separated the two germline ends. Germline CDR1 is SNHLY and CDR2 is FYNNEI. The CDR3 spans 14 residues. The CDR3 loop reads CASSRVVDNSPLHF. The CDR3 DNA reads TGTGCCAGCAGCCGGGTAGTCGATAATTCACCCCTCCACTTT.